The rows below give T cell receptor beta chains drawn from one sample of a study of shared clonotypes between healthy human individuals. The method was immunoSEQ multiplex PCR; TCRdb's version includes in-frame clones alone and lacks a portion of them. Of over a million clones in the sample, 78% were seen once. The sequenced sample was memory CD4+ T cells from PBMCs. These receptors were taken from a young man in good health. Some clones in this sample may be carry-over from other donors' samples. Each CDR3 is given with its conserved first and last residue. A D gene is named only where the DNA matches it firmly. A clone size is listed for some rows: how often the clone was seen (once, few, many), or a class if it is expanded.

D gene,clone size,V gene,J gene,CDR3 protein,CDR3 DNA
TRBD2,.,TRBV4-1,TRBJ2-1,CASSQALAGGTGNEQFF,TGCGCCAGCAGCCAGGCTTTGGCGGGGGGGACGGGCAATGAGCAGTTCTTC
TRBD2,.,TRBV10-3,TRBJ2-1,CAISLGAGPGNEQFF,TGTGCCATCAGTTTAGGAGCGGGACCTGGCAATGAGCAGTTCTTC
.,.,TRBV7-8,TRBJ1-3,CASSQYRLQGGNTIYF,TGTGCCAGCAGCCAATACAGACTGCAGGGGGGAAACACCATATATTTT
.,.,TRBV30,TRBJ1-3,CAWSVALAGNTIYF,TGTGCCTGGAGTGTAGCCCTCGCTGGAAACACCATATATTTT
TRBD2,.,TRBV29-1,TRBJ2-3,CSVDTSGVGGRTDTQYF,TGCAGCGTTGACACTAGCGGAGTGGGGGGACGCACAGATACGCAGTATTTT
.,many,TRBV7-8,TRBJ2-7,CASSTRLQVHEQYF,TGTGCCAGCAGTACCAGACTCCAGGTCCACGAGCAGTACTTC
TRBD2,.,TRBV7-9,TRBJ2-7,CASSLGLALRSYEQYF,TGTGCCAGCAGCTTGGGACTAGCGCTTAGATCCTACGAGCAGTACTTC
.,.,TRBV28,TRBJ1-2,CASSFLSYGYTF,TGTGCCAGCAGTTTTTTAAGCTATGGCTACACCTTC
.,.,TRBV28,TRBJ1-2,CASVLIGVQGPRHYGYTF,TGTGCCAGTGTCCTAATCGGGGTACAGGGTCCAAGACACTATGGCTACACCTTC
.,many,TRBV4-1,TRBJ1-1,CASSHNSMNTEAFF,TGCGCCAGCAGCCATAACAGCATGAACACTGAAGCTTTCTTT
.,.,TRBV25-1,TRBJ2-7,CASSEYGLYEQYF,TGTGCCAGCAGTGAATACGGTTTGTACGAGCAGTACTTC
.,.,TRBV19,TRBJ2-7,CASSRGGLYEQYF,TGTGCCAGTAGTAGGGGGGGGCTCTACGAGCAGTACTTC
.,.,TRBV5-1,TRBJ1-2,CASSLMDTNYGYTF,TGCGCCAGCAGCTTGATGGACACTAACTATGGCTACACCTTC
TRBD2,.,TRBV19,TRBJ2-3,CASMGLGWADTQYF,TGTGCCAGTATGGGACTAGGTTGGGCAGATACGCAGTATTTT
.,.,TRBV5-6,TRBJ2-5,CASSRRETQETQYF,TGTGCCAGCAGCCGCCGGGAGACACAAGAGACCCAGTACTTC
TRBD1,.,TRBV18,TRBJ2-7,CASSSGTGPYEQYF,TGTGCCAGCTCGTCCGGGACAGGGCCCTACGAGCAGTACTTC
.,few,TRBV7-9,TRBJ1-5,CASSLGQQYSNQPQHF,TGTGCCAGCAGTTTAGGACAGCAGTATAGCAATCAGCCCCAGCATTTT
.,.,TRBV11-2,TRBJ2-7,CASSLVVGTTYEQYF,TGTGCCAGCAGCTTAGTTGTAGGCACCACCTACGAGCAGTACTTC
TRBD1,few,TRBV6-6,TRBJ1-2,CASSPDRDAGYTF,TGTGCCAGCAGTCCGGACAGGGATGCTGGCTACACCTTC
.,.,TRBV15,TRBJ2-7,CATSSPLGAGHYEQYF,TGTGCCACCAGCAGTCCCCTGGGGGCGGGACACTACGAGCAGTACTTC
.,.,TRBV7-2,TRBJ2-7,CASSLVGGSYEQYF,TGTGCCAGCAGCTTAGTGGGGGGTTCCTACGAGCAGTACTTC
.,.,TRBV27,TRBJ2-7,CASSFGWGQYEQYF,TGTGCCAGCAGTTTCGGGTGGGGGCAATACGAGCAGTACTTC
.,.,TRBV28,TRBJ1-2,CASSLLGGIFGGYTF,TGTGCCAGCAGTTTGCTAGGGGGGATATTTGGTGGCTACACCTTC
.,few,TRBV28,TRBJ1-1,CASSGPGTEAFF,TGTGCCAGCAGCGGACCGGGCACTGAAGCTTTCTTT
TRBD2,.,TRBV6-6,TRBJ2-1,CASSFGTSGRLNEQFF,TGTGCCAGCAGTTTCGGGACTAGCGGGAGACTCAATGAGCAGTTCTTC
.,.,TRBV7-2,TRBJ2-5,CASSLARDQETQYF,TGTGCCAGCAGCTTAGCCAGGGACCAAGAGACCCAGTACTTC
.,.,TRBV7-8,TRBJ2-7,CASSLTPKYEQYF,TGTGCCAGCAGCTTAACTCCGAAGTACGAGCAGTACTTC
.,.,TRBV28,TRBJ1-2,CASSGGESSRLNYGYTF,TGTGCCAGCAGTGGGGGGGAGTCAAGTCGCCTAAACTATGGCTACACCTTC
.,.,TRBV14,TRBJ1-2,CASSQLDSLNYGYTF,TGTGCCAGCAGCCAATTAGATAGCCTCAACTATGGCTACACCTTC
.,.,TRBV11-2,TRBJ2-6,CASKPAGANVLTF,TGTGCCAGCAAACCTGCCGGGGCCAACGTCCTGACTTTC
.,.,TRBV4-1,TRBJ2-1,CASSGPFLNEQFF,TGCGCCAGCTCCGGACCTTTTTTAAATGAGCAGTTCTTC
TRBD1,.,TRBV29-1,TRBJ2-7,CSPPPSGTEDYEQYF,TGCAGCCCCCCCCCATCCGGGACAGAAGACTACGAGCAGTACTTC
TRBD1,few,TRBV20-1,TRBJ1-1,CSARNRGEAFF,TGCAGTGCTAGAAACAGGGGTGAAGCTTTCTTT
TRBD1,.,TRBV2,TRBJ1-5,CASSEEQGEGDQPQHF,TGTGCCAGCAGTGAAGAACAGGGGGAAGGTGATCAGCCCCAGCATTTT
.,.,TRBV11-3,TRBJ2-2,CASSRNTGELFF,TGTGCCAGCAGCCGTAACACCGGGGAGCTGTTTTTT
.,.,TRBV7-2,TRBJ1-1,CASLIDRLNTEAFF,TGTGCCAGCCTCATTGACAGGCTGAACACTGAAGCTTTCTTT
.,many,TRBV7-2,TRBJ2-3,CASSLAELGLGATQYF,TGTGCCAGCAGCTTAGCGGAGTTGGGCCTAGGAGCTACGCAGTATTTT
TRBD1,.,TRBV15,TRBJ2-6,CATSRGAGGKLSGANVLTF,TGTGCCACCAGCAGGGGGGCAGGGGGCAAACTCTCTGGGGCCAACGTCCTGACTTTC
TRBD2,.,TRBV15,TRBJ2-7,CATSRELGGSEQYF,TGTGCCACCAGCAGAGAATTGGGAGGGAGCGAGCAGTACTTC
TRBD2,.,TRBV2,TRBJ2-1,CASSDGLGGYNEQFF,TGTGCCAGCAGCGACGGACTAGGTGGATACAATGAGCAGTTCTTC
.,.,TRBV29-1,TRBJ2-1,CSGTLGYNEQFF,TGCAGCGGGACACTCGGCTACAATGAGCAGTTCTTC
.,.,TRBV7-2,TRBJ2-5,CASSLERGETQYF,TGTGCCAGCAGCTTAGAACGAGGGGAGACCCAGTACTTC
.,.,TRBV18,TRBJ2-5,CASSPTGIIETQYF,TGTGCCAGCTCACCAACAGGGATAATAGAGACCCAGTACTTC
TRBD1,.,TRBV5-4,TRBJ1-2,CASSPGSRTGKAGYTF,TGTGCCAGCAGCCCAGGAAGTCGGACAGGGAAAGCTGGCTACACCTTC
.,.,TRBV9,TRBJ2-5,CASSVVGGLQETQYF,TGTGCCAGCAGCGTGGTTGGCGGTCTCCAAGAGACCCAGTACTTC
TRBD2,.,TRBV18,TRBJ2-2,CASSFRGGPRNTGELFF,TGTGCCAGCTCATTTAGGGGAGGGCCGCGAAACACCGGGGAGCTGTTTTTT
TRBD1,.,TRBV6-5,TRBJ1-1,CASRTDRGVPEAFF,TGTGCCAGCAGGACGGACAGGGGGGTACCTGAAGCTTTCTTT
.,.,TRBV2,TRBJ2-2,CASTLSGELFF,TGTGCCAGCACGTTGAGCGGGGAGCTGTTTTTT
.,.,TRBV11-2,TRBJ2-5,CASSLGGLETQYF,TGTGCCAGCAGCCTCGGCGGGCTCGAGACCCAGTACTTC
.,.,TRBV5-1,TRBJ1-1,CASSLFQGSLNTEAFF,TGCGCCAGCAGCTTGTTCCAGGGGAGCCTTAACACTGAAGCTTTCTTT
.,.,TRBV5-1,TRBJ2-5,CASSPDSPRETQYF,TGCGCCAGCAGCCCCGACAGCCCCCGGGAGACCCAGTACTTC
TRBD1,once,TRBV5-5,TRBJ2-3,CASSLYYDRGTDTQYF,TGTGCCAGCAGCTTGTATTACGACAGGGGCACAGATACGCAGTATTTT
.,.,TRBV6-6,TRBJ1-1,CASSRLGGNTEAFF,TGTGCCAGCAGTAGGTTGGGGGGGAACACTGAAGCTTTCTTT
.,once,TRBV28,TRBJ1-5,CASSLRAGDQPQHF,TGTGCCAGCAGTTTAAGGGCGGGCGATCAGCCCCAGCATTTT
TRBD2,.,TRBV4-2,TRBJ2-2,CASSQVVAGNTGELFF,TGTGCCAGCAGCCAAGTTGTAGCGGGAAACACCGGGGAGCTGTTTTTT